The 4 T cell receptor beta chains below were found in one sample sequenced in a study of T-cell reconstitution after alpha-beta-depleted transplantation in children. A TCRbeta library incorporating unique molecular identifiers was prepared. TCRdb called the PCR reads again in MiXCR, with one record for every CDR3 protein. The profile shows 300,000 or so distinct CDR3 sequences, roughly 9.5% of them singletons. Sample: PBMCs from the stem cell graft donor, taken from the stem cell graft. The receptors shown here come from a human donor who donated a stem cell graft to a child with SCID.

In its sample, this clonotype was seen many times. The CDR3 sequence is CSARRLAVEQYF. CDR3 bases: TGCAGTGCTAGAAGGCTAGCGGTCGAGCAGTACTTC. The chain employs TRBV20-1 and TRBJ2-7; 7 bases map to TRBD2. The trim removed 2 bases at V and 6 bases at J, leaving 4 bases unmatched. The CDR3 length is 12 residues. Germline CDR1 is DFQATT and CDR2 is SNEGSKA (reference sequence).

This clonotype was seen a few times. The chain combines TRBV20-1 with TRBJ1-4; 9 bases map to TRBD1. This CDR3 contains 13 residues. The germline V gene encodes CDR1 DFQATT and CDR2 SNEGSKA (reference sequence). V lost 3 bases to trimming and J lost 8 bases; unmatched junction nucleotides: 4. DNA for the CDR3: TGCAGTGCTAGGGACAGGGGTGGGGAAAAACTGTTTTTT. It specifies CSARDRGGEKLFF.

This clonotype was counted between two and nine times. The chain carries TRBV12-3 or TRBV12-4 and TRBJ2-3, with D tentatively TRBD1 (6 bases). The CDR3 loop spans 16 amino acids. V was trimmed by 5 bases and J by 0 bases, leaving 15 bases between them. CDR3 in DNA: TGTGCCAGCAGTATAGACAGGTCATCAAGCACAGATACGCAGTATTTT. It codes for CASSIDRSSSTDTQYF.

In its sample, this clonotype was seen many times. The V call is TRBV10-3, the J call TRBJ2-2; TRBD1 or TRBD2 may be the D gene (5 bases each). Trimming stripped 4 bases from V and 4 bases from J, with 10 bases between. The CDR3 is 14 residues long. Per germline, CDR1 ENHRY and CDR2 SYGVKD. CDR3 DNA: TGTGCCATCAGTGGGTTGGGGACCACCGGGGAGCTGTTTTTT. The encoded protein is CAISGLGTTGELFF.